This passage covers 21 T cell receptor beta chains from one sample sequenced in a study of patients and donors after allogeneic stem cell transplantation. TCRdb redid the calling of the RT-PCR reads with MiXCR, one entry per CDR3 protein. The sample contains about 57,000 distinct CDR3 sequences, 10% to 15% of which appear only once. Sequenced input: blood, either unsorted or a sorted T cell fraction (not recorded which). Source of these receptors: a human donor who was either an allogeneic HSCT recipient or a stem cell or donor lymphocyte infusion donor (not recorded which). It is not recorded whose cells these are; they may come from a transplant donor.

V is TRBV28 and J is TRBJ1-1, with TRBD1 identical over 7 bases. This CDR3 contains 18 residues. The junction had 14 bases not matched to a gene; V was cut back by 3 bases and J by 1 base. Germline V lookup: CDR1 MDHEN, CDR2 SYDVKM. CDR3: CASSFQPLRTGQNTEAFF. CDR3 coding DNA: TGTGCCAGCAGTTTCCAACCCCTGAGGACAGGACAGAACACTGAAGCTTTCTTT.

This clonotype has just a few counts. The chain combines TRBV6-5 with TRBJ2-2; TRBD2 aligns across 11 bases. Germline V lookup: CDR1 MNHEY, CDR2 SVGAGI. Trimming removed 2 bases from V and 4 bases from J; junction bases left unmatched: 0. There are 15 residues in the CDR3. CDR3 sequence reads: CASSYGLAGTGELFF. CDR3 sequence (DNA): TGTGCCAGCAGTTACGGACTAGCGGGCACCGGGGAGCTGTTTTTT.

This clonotype occurred a few times. The chain combines TRBV27 with TRBJ2-7; 12 nucleotides match TRBD2. Germline lookup yields CDR1 MNHEY and CDR2 SMNVEV (reference sequence). The CDR3 consists of 18 residues. The V gene end was trimmed by 1 base and the J gene end by 5 bases; junction bases not matched to a gene: 12. The CDR3 DNA reads as TGTGCCAGCAGTTTATTTTTTCTAGCGGGAGGGCCATTGAACGAGCAGTACTTC. This codes for CASSLFFLAGGPLNEQYF.

This clonotype appeared many times. This may come from a read error, since a much larger clone is one base off. The chain carries TRBV12-3 or TRBV12-4 and TRBJ1-3; no clear D gene. This CDR3 has 15 amino acids. The V end was cut by 3 bases, the J end by 2 bases, with 11 bases between. CDR3 DNA sequence: TGTGCCAGCAGTTTGGTTTCGGGAGCTGGAAACACCATATATTTT. It is translated as CASSLVSGAGNTIYF.

This clonotype was seen more than once but under ten times. This chain connects TRBV5-1 to TRBJ2-2; TRBD2 agrees at 8 bases. This CDR3 has 15 residues. Germline V gene sequence: CDR1 SGHRS, CDR2 YFSETQ. V gave up 0 bases and J gave up 6 bases; unmatched junction bases: 4. CDR3 in amino acids: CASSLALAGPGELFF. The CDR3 DNA sequence: TGCGCCAGCAGCTTGGCCCTAGCGGGTCCCGGGGAGCTGTTTTTT. Full variable domain (outside the CDR3, taken from reference TRBV5-1 and TRBJ2-2): KAGVTQTPRYLIKTRGQQVTLSCSPISGHRSVSWYQQTPGQGLQFLFEYFSETQRNKGNFPGRFSGRQFSNSRSEMNVSTLELGDSALYLCASSLALAGPGELFFGEGSRLTVL.

The chain uses TRBV5-1 and TRBJ2-1; 7 bases map to TRBD2. Germline assignment: CDR1 SGHRS and CDR2 YFSETQ. V dropped 3 bases and J dropped 1; count of bases not matched to a gene: 10. This CDR3 has 17 residues. CDR3 sequence: CASSSSEREDSYNEQFF. CDR3 nucleotide sequence: TGCGCCAGCAGCTCGTCGGAACGGGAGGATTCCTACAATGAGCAGTTCTTC.

This clonotype appeared a few times. The rearrangement joins TRBV7-8 to TRBJ2-1; tentatively, D is TRBD2 (6 bases). Germline V gene lookup returns CDR1 SGHVS and CDR2 FQNEAQ. The CDR3 extends over 15 amino acids. The V and J ends lost 0 bases and 3 bases respectively, with 9 bases between them. The CDR3 loop reads CASSLASGGYNEQFF. CDR3 sequence (DNA): TGTGCCAGCAGCTTAGCTAGCGGTGGCTACAATGAGCAGTTCTTC.

The chain has TRBV12-5 and TRBJ1-1; D gene uncertain. The CDR3 loop spans 19 amino acids. The germline V gene encodes CDR1 LGHNT and CDR2 FRNRAP. With 3 bases removed from V and 1 base from J, the gap between germline ends came to 24 bases. The CDR3 reads CASGFNPIPIRYQNTEAFF. DNA for the CDR3: TGTGCTAGTGGTTTCAATCCGATCCCAATTAGGTACCAGAACACTGAAGCTTTCTTT.

The chain links TRBV11-2 to TRBJ2-3, with 7 bases identical to TRBD2. V shed 5 bases, J shed 0 bases, and the junction held 8 bases outside the gene matches. The CDR3 has 16 residues. Germline lookup yields CDR1 SGHAT and CDR2 FQNNGV. Here the CDR3 reads CASSVPSGLSTDTQYF. The CDR3 DNA follows: TGTGCCAGCAGCGTCCCTAGCGGTTTAAGCACAGATACGCAGTATTTT.

Concerning this clonotype itself: A junction end diverges from the germline sequence, so it may reflect a read error. The chain combines TRBV7-7 with TRBJ2-1; tentatively, D is TRBD1 or TRBD2 (5 bases each). This CDR3 is 18 amino acids long. The V gene's germline CDR1 is SSHAT and CDR2 FNYEAQ (reference sequence). The CDR3 bases are TGTGCTAGCAGCACATACCCAATCGGGACCCCCACAAACAATGAGCAGTTCTTC. Encoded protein: CASSTYPIGTPTNNEQFF.

Ten or more counts support this clonotype. The genes are TRBV10-1 and TRBJ1-5, with TRBD1 matching 7 bases. Germline CDR1 WNHNN, CDR2 SYGVQD (reference sequence). V lost 7 bases and J lost 5; bases outside the gene matches: 17. The length of the CDR3 is 17 residues. The CDR3 DNA follows: TGCGCCAGCAACAGACGGACAGGTCAAAAGGGGGATCAGCCCCAGCATTTT. It yields the protein CASNRRTGQKGDQPQHF.

CDR3 residues: CASSPRSPVSNQPQHF. The CDR3 nucleotides read TGTGCCAGCTCACCGAGATCCCCAGTTAGCAATCAGCCCCAGCATTTT. J is TRBJ1-5 and V is TRBV18; D not certain. CDR1 and CDR2 (germline): KGHSH, LQKENI. The CDR3 contains 16 residues. Trimming took 3 bases from V and 0 from J, leaving 12 bases between them. Filled out from reference TRBV18 and TRBJ1-5, the complete variable domain reads NAGVMQNPRHLVRRRGQEARLRCSPMKGHSHVYWYRQLPEEGLKFMVYLQKENIIDESGMPKERFSAEFPKEGPSILRIQQVVRGDSAAYFCASSPRSPVSNQPQHFGDGTRLSIL.

This clonotype was detected a few times. The genes are TRBV7-9 and TRBJ1-2; weak D call: TRBD1 (6 bases). This CDR3 spans 14 amino acids. Trimming stripped 2 bases from V and 6 bases from J, with 13 bases between. CDR1 is SEHNR and CDR2 is FQNEAQ in the germline V gene (reference sequence). For the CDR3, the DNA is TGTGCCAGCAGCTTACAGGGGACGACCCATGGCTACACCTTC. Protein product: CASSLQGTTHGYTF.

This clonotype has only a few counts. The V call is TRBV9, the J call TRBJ2-5; TRBD1 matches at 7 bases. The germline V gene encodes CDR1 SGDLS and CDR2 YYNGEE. Trimming removed 0 bases from V and 2 bases from J; junction bases left unmatched: 4. The CDR3 length is 15 residues. The chain's CDR3 is CASSVVGTAQETQYF. The DNA for the CDR3 is TGTGCCAGCAGCGTAGTCGGGACAGCTCAAGAGACCCAGTACTTC.

The V call is TRBV12-3 or TRBV12-4, the J call TRBJ2-5; D remains ambiguous. CDR3 length: 11 residues. Trimming pared 4 bases from V and 1 base from J, leaving 1 base between. As DNA, the CDR3 is TGTGCCAGCAGTTCCCAAGAGACCCAGTACTTC. Its protein product is CASSSQETQYF.

This clonotype was recorded a few times. This chain joins TRBV10-3 and TRBJ2-3, with 8 bases identical to TRBD1. The CDR3 covers 14 residues. Germline CDR1 reads ENHRY; CDR2 reads SYGVKD. V lost 7 bases to trimming and J lost 1 base; unmatched junction nucleotides: 4. CDR3 DNA: TGTGCCATCAAGGACAGGGAAGGCACAGATACGCAGTATTTT. As protein: CAIKDREGTDTQYF.

The sample holds many counts of this clonotype. This chain connects TRBV30 to TRBJ1-1; D is unclear. V lost 4 bases to trimming and J lost 3 bases, with 9 bases between them. Per the germline V gene, CDR1 is GTSNPN and CDR2 is SVGIG (reference sequence). The CDR3 runs to 12 residues. This CDR3 is CAWTKLYTEAFF. Here the CDR3 DNA reads TGTGCCTGGACTAAACTCTACACTGAAGCTTTCTTT.

This clonotype counts as medium-sized. The chain combines TRBV7-9 with TRBJ1-5; D not resolved. Looked up from germline, CDR1 is SEHNR and CDR2 is FQNEAQ (reference sequence). The CDR3 has 13 amino acids. The V gene lost 1 base and the J gene lost 6 bases, with 7 bases spanning the gap. CDR3 in amino acids: CASSLVGSQPQHF. The CDR3 nucleotides read TGTGCCAGCAGCTTAGTGGGAAGTCAGCCCCAGCATTTT.

This clonotype appeared a few times. V is TRBV19 and J is TRBJ2-7; the match to TRBD1 covers 8 bases. With 6 bases clipped from V and 3 bases from J, the junction kept 7 bases outside the gene matches. Germline CDR1 is LNHDA and CDR2 is SQIVND (reference sequence). The CDR3 is made up of 14 amino acids. CDR3 nucleotide sequence: TGTGCCAGTAGGAGAGAGACAGGGGTCTACGAGCAGTACTTC. Its translation is CASRRETGVYEQYF.

The table lists this clonotype with a count of one. The chain employs TRBV11-2 and TRBJ2-3; D call uncertain. V shed 3 bases and J shed 6 bases, with 7 bases lying between them. This CDR3 contains 12 residues. CDR1 SGHAT and CDR2 FQNNGV come from the germline V gene. CDR3 amino acids: CASSFPWDTQYF. Here the CDR3 DNA reads TGTGCCAGCAGCTTCCCCTGGGATACGCAGTATTTT.

This clonotype was seen a few times. The chain employs TRBV6-6 and TRBJ2-1; D gene uncertain. This CDR3 region has 13 residues. Germline CDR1 is MNHNY and CDR2 is SVGAGI (reference sequence). The V end lost 0 bases, the J end lost 7 bases, and 7 bases lay between the germline ends. CDR3 region: CASSYSTVNEQFF. CDR3 nucleotides: TGTGCCAGCAGTTACTCGACGGTGAATGAGCAGTTCTTC.